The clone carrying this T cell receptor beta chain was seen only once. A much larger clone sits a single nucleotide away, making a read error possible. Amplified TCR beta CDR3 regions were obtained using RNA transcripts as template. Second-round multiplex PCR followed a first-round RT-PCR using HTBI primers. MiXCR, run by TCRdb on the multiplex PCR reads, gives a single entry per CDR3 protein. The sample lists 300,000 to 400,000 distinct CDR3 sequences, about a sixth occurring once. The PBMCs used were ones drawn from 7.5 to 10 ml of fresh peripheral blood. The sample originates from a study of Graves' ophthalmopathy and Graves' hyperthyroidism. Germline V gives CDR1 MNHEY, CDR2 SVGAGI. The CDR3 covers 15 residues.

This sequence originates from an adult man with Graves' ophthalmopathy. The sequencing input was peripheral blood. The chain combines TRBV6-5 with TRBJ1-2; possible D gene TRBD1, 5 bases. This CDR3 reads CASSHSRQISTGYTF. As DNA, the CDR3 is TGTGCCAGCAGTCACTCGAGACAGATAAGTACTGGCTACACCTTC.